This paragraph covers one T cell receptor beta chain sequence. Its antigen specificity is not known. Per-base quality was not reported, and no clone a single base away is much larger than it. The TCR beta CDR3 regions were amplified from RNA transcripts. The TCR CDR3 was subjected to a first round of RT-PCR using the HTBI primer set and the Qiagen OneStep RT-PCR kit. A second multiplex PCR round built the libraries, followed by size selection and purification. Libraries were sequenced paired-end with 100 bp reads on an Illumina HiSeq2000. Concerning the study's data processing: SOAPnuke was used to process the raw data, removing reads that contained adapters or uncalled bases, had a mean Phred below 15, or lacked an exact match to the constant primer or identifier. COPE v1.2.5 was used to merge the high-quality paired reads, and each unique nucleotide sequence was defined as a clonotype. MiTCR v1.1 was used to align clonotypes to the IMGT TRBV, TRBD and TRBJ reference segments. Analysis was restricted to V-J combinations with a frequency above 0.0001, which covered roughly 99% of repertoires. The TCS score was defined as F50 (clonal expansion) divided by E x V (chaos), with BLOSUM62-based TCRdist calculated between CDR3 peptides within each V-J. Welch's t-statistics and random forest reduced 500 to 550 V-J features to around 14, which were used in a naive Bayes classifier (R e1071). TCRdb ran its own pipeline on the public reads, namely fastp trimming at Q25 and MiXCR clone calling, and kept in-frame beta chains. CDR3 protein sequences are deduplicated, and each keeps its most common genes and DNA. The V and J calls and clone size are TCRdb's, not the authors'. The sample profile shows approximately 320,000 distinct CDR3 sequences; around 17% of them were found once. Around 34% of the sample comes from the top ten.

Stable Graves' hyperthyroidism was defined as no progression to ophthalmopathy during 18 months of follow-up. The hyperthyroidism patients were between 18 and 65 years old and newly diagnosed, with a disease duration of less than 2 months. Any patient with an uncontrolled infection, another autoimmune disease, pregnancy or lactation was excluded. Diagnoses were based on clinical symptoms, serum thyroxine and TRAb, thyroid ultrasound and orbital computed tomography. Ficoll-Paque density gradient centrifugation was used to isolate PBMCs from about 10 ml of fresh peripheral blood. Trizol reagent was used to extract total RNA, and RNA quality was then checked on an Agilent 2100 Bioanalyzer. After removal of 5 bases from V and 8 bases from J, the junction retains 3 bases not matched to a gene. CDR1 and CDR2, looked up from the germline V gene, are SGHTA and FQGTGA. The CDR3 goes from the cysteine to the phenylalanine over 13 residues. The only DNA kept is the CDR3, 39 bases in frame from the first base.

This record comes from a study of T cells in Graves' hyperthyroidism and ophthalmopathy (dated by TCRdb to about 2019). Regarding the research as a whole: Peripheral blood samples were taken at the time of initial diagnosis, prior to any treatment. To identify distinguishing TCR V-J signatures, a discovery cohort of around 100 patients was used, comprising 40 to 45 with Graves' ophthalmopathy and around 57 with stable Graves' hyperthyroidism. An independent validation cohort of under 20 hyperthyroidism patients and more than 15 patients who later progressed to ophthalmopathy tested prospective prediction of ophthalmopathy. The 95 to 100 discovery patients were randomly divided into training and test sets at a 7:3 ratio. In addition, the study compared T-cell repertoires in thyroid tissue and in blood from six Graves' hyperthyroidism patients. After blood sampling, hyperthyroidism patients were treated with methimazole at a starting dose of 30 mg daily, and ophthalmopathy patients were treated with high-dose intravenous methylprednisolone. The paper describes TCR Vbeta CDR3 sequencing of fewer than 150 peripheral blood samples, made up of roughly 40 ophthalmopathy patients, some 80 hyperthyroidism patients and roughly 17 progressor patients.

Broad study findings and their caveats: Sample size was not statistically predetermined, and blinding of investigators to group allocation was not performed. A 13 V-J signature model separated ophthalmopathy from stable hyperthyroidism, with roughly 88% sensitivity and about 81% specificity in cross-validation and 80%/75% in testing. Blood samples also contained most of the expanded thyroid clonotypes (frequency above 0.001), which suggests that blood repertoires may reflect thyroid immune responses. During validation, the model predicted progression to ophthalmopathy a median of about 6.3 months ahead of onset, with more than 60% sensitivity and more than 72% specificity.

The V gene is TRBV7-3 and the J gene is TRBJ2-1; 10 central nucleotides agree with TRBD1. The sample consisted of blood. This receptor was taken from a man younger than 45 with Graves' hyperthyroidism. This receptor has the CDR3 CASSPGQGYEQFF. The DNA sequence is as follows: TGTGCCAGCAGCCCGGGACAGGGGTATGAGCAGTTCTTC.